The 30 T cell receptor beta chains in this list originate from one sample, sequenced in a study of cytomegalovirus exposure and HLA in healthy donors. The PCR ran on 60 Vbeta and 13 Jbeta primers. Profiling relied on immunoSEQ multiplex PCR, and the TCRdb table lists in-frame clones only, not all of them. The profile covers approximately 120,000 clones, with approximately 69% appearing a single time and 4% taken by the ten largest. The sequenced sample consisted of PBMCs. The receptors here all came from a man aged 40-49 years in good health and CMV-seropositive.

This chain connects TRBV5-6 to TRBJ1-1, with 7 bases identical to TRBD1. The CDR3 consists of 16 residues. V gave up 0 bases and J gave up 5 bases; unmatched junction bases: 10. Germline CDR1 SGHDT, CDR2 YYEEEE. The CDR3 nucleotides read TGTGCCAGCAGCTTGGCCGCAGGGGGGCGAGTGACTGAAGCTTTCTTT. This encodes CASSLAAGGRVTEAFF.

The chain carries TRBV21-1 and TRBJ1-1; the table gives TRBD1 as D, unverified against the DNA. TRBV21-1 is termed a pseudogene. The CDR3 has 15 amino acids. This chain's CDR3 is CASSTGHLMGTEAFF. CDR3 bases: TGTGCCAGCAGCACAGGACACCTAATGGGCACTGAAGCTTTCTTT.

CDR3 region: CASSLGQGRNTIYF. CDR3 DNA sequence: TGTGCCAGCAGCCTAGGACAGGGACGAAACACCATATATTTT. This chain joins TRBV4-2 and TRBJ1-3; 8 bases agree with TRBD1. The germline V gene has CDR1 LGHNA and CDR2 YNFKEQ. V was pared by 4 bases and J by 5 bases, with 4 bases of the junction left unmatched. The CDR3 is 14 residues long.

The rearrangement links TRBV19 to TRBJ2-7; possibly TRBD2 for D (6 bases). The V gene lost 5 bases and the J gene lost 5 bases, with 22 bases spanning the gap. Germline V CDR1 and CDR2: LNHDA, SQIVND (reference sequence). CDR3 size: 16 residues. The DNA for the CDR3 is TGTGCCAGTAGTCCCCGGGGGTCCGGAAGGGGCCACGAGCAGTACTTC. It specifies CASSPRGSGRGHEQYF.

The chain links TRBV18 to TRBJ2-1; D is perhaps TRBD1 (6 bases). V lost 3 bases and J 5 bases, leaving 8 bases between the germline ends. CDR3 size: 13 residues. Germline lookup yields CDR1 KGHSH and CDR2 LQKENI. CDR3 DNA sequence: TGTGCCAGCTCACCCGACAGGAACAATGAGCAGTTCTTC. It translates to CASSPDRNNEQFF.

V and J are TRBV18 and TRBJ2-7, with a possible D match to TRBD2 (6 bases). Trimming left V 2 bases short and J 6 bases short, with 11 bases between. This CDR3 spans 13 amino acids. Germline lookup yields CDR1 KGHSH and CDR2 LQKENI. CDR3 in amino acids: CASSPTGSGEQYF. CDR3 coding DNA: TGTGCCAGCTCACCAACAGGTAGCGGCGAGCAGTACTTC.

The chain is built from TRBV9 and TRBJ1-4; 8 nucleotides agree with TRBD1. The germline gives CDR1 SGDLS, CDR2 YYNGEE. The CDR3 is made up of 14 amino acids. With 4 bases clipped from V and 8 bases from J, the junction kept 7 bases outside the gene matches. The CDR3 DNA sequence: TGTGCCAGCAGCTTGACAGGGGAGCGGGAAAAACTGTTTTTT. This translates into CASSLTGEREKLFF. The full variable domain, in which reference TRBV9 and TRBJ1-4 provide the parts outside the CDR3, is DSGVTQTPKHLITATGQRVTLRCSPRSGDLSVYWYQQSLDQGLQFLIQYYNGEERAKGNILERFSAQQFPDLHSELNLSSLELGDSALYFCASSLTGEREKLFFGSGTQLSVL.

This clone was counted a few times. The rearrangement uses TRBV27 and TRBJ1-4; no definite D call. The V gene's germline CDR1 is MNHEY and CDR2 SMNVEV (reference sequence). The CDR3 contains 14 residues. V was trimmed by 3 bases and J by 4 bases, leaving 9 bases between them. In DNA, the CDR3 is TGTGCCAGCAGTTTCAGGCAGTTTAATGAAAAACTGTTTTTT. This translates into CASSFRQFNEKLFF.

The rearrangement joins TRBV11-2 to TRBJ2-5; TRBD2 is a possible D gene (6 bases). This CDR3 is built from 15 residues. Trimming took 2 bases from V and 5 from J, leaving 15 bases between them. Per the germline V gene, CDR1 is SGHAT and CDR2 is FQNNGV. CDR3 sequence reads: CASSLRGTLGETQYF. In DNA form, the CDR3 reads TGTGCCAGCAGCTTACGGGGGACCCTAGGGGAGACCCAGTACTTC.

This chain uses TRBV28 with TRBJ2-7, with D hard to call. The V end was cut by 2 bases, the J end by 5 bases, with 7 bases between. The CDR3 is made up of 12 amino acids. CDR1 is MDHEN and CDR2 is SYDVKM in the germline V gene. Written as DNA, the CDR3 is TGTGCCAGCAGTTTAAAGCGCAACGAGCAGTACTTC. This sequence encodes CASSLKRNEQYF.

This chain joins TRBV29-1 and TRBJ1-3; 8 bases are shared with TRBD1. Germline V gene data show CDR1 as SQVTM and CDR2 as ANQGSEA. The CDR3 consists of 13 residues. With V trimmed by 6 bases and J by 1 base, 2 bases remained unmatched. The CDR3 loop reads CSVRTGSGNTIYF. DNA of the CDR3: TGCAGCGTGCGGACAGGGTCTGGAAACACCATATATTTT. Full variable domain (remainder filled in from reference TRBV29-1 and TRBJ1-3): SAVISQKPSRDICQRGTSLTIQCQVDSQVTMMFWYRQQPGQSLTLIATANQGSEATYESGFVIDKFPISRPNLTFSTLTVSNMSPEDSSIYLCSVRTGSGNTIYFGEGSWLTVV.

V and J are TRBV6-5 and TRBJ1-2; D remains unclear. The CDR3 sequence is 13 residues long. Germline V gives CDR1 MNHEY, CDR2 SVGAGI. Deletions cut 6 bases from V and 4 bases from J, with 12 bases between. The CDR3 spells CASSQTPRYGYTF. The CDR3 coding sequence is TGTGCCAGCAGCCAGACACCGCGCTATGGCTACACCTTC.

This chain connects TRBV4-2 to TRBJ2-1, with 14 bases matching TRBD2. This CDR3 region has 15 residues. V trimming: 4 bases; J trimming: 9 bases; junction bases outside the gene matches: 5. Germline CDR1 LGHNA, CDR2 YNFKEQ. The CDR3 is CASSPTSGGATEQFF. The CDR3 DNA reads TGTGCCAGCAGCCCGACTAGCGGGGGGGCCACTGAGCAGTTCTTC.

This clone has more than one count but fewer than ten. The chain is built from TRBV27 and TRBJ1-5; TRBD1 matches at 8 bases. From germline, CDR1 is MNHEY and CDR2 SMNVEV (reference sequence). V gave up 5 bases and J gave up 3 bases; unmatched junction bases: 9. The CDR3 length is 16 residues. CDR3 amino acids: CASSQSRDRINQPQHF. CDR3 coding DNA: TGTGCCAGCAGTCAGAGCCGGGACAGGATCAATCAGCCCCAGCATTTT.

The CDR3 DNA sequence: TGCGCCAGCAGCTTGGAAGGCAGCTTACCGGGAGGCTACACCTTC. As protein: CASSLEGSLPGGYTF. The genes are TRBV5-1 and TRBJ1-2; D is unclear. The V end lost 0 bases, the J end lost 8 bases, and 17 bases lay between the germline ends. The CDR3 runs to 15 residues. The germline gives CDR1 SGHRS, CDR2 YFSETQ.

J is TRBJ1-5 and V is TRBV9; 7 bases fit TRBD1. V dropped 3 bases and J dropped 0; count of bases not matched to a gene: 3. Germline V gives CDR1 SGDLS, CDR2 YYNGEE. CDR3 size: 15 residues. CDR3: CASSEGTDSNQPQHF. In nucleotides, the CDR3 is TGTGCCAGCAGCGAGGGGACAGATAGCAATCAGCCCCAGCATTTT.

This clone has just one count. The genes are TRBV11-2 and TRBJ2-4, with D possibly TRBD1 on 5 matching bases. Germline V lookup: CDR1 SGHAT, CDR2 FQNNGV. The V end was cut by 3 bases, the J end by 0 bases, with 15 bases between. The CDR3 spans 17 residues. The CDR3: CASSFYPGNLAKNIQYF. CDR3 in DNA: TGTGCCAGCAGCTTTTACCCAGGGAATCTAGCCAAAAACATTCAGTACTTC.

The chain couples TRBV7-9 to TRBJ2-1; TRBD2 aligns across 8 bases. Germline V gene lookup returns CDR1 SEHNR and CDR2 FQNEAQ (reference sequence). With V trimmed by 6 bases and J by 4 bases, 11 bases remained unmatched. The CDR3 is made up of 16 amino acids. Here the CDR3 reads CASRSGPGGAYNEQFF. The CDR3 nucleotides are TGTGCCAGCAGAAGCGGACCCGGGGGGGCGTACAATGAGCAGTTCTTC.

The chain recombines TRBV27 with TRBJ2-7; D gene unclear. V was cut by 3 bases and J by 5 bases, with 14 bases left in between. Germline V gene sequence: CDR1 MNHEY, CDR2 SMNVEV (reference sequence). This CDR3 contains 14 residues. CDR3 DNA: TGTGCCAGCAGTTTGATGGTTCTGAGTCACGAGCAGTACTTC. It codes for CASSLMVLSHEQYF.

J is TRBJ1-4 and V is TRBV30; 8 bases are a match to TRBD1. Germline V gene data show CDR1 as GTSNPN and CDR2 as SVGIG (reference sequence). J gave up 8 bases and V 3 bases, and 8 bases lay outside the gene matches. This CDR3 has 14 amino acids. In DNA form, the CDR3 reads TGTGCCTGGAGCCCAGCGACAGGGGTAGAAAAACTGTTTTTT. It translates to CAWSPATGVEKLFF.

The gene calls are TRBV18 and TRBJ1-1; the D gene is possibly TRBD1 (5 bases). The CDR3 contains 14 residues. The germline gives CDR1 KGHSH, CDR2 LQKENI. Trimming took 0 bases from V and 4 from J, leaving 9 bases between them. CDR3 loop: CASSPPGGSTEAFF. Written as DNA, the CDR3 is TGTGCCAGCTCACCACCTGGGGGGTCCACTGAAGCTTTCTTT.

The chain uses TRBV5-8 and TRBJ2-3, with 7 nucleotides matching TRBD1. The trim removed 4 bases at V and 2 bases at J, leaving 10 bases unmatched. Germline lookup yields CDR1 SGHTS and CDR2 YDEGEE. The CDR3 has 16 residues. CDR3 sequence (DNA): TGTGCCAGCAGCCCCGGGACAGATCTTCACACAGATACGCAGTATTTT. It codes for CASSPGTDLHTDTQYF.

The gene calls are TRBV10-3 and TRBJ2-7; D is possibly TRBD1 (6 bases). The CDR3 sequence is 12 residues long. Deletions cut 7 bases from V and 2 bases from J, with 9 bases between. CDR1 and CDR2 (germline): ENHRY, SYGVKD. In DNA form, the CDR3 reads TGTGCCATCAAAAAGGGGGCCTACGAGCAGTACTTC. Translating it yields CAIKKGAYEQYF.

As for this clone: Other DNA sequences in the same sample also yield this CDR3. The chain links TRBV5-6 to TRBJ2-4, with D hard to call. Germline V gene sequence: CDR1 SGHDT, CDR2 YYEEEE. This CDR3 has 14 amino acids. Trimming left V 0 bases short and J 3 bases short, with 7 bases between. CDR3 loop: CASSLGPGKNIQYF. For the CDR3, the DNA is TGTGCCAGCAGCTTGGGGCCTGGCAAAAACATTCAGTACTTC.

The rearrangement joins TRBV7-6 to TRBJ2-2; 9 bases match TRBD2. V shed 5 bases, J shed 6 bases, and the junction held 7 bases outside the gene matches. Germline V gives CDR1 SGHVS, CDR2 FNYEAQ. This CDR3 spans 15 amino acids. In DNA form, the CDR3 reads TGTGCCAGCAGCGTTAGCGGGAGAATGGCCGGGGAGCTGTTTTTT. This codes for CASSVSGRMAGELFF.

CDR3 coding DNA: TGTGCCAGCAGTTTTAGAGGTACAGATACGCAGTATTTT. This encodes CASSFRGTDTQYF. The chain is built from TRBV27 and TRBJ2-3; D is uncertain. V was cut by 3 bases and J by 3 bases, with 7 bases left in between. The CDR3 length is 13 residues. Germline CDR1 and CDR2: MNHEY and SMNVEV (reference sequence).

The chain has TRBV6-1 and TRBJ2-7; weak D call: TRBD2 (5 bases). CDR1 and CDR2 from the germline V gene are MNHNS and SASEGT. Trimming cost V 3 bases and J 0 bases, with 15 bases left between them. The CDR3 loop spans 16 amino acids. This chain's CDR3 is CASSDLGRGSSYEQYF. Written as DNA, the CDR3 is TGTGCCAGCAGTGATCTAGGACGGGGTAGCTCCTACGAGCAGTACTTC.

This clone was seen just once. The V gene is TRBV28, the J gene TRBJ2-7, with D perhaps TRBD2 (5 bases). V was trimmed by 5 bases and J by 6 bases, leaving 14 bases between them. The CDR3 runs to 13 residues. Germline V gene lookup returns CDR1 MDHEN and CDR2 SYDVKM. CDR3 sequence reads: CASSRDWSSEQYF. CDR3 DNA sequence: TGTGCCAGCAGTCGGGATTGGAGCTCCGAGCAGTACTTC.

The CDR3 region has the DNA TGTGCCAGCAGCTCGGGACTAGCGGGGTTGGATACGCAGTATTTT. Amino acids: CASSSGLAGLDTQYF. The V gene is TRBV5-5, the J gene TRBJ2-3, with TRBD2 matching over 13 bases. The CDR3 is 15 amino acids. Per the germline V gene, CDR1 is SGHKS and CDR2 is YYEKEE (reference sequence). Trimming at V came to 3 bases and at J to 6 bases, leaving 4 bases not matched to a gene.

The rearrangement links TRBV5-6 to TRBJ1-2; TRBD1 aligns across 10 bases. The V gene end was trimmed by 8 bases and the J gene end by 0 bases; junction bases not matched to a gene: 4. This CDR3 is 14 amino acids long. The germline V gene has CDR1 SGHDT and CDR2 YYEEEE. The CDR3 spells CASGTGETNYGYTF. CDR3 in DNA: TGTGCCAGTGGGACAGGGGAAACTAACTATGGCTACACCTTC.